This TCR beta chain was profiled in a study of OX40 agonist ivuxolimab in advanced cancers. Study background: Eligibility admitted prior anti-PD-1, anti-PD-L1 or anti-CTLA-4 therapy; roughly 37% had some. The study, taken as a whole, reports: Partial responders receiving 0.1-3.0 mg/kg showed among the lowest clonal expansion.

Sequencing was performed with immunoSEQ multiplex PCR; in TCRdb, only in-frame clones are kept and a portion is missing. The repertoire holds some 80,000 clones, with roughly 85% as singletons. This CDR3 spans 11 amino acids. Individuals having autoimmune disease history or systemic immunosuppression were not enrolled. Blood specimens came from baseline, cycle 4 day 1, and cycle 7 day 1. Comments on this clone: Its target is unknown.

Material: CD4+ or CD8+ T cells sorted from blood, obtained in a trial of the OX40 agonist ivuxolimab. The receptor comes from an adult with an advanced solid tumor such as melanoma, head and neck, liver or kidney cancer. The chain has TRBV12-2 and TRBJ1-5. TRBV12-2 is marked as a pseudogene. The CDR3 DNA reads TGTGCAAGTCGCGCCGTCCAGCCCCAGCATTTT. Translation: CASRAVQPQHF.